One sample yielded the 29 T cell receptor beta chains listed below, sequenced in a study of blood T cell repertoires in COVID-19. TCRdb's table, derived via immunoSEQ multiplex PCR, lists solely in-frame clones and lacks some. The sample contains about 10,000 clones, roughly nine tenths of which appear only once. Sequenced material: peripheral blood. Receptors originate from a human donor in a cohort sampled during active COVID-19.

The chain has TRBV27 and TRBJ2-7; 7 nucleotides agree with TRBD1. V was pared by 0 bases and J by 3 bases, with 2 bases of the junction left unmatched. Germline lookup yields CDR1 MNHEY and CDR2 SMNVEV (reference sequence). The CDR3 totals 14 residues. In nucleotides, the CDR3 is TGTGCCAGCAGTTTATCGTGGGACAGCTACGAGCAGTACTTC. Its translation: CASSLSWDSYEQYF.

CDR3: CASSQTGTGGGYEQFF. The CDR3 DNA reads as TGTGCCAGCAGTCAAACCGGGACAGGGGGTGGTTATGAGCAGTTCTTC. The V gene is TRBV27, the J gene TRBJ2-1, with TRBD1 identical over 11 bases. The CDR3 consists of 16 residues. Germline loops: CDR1 MNHEY, CDR2 SMNVEV (reference sequence). With V trimmed by 5 bases and J by 8 bases, 11 bases remained unmatched.

Here the CDR3 reads CASSLELYNEQFF. The DNA of the CDR3 is TGCGCCAGCAGCTTGGAACTATACAATGAGCAGTTCTTC. V and J are TRBV5-1 and TRBJ2-1; D is uncertain. There are 13 residues in the CDR3. The V gene lost 0 bases and the J gene lost 4 bases, with 5 bases spanning the gap. Germline CDR1 reads SGHRS; CDR2 reads YFSETQ.

The chain uses TRBV29-1 and TRBJ2-3; D perhaps matches TRBD1 (6 bases). The CDR3 is 13 amino acids. The germline CDR1 and CDR2 sequences are SQVTM and ANQGSEA. The germline V and J ends were trimmed by 2 bases and 6 bases, with 12 bases remaining between them. As DNA, the CDR3 is TGCAGCGTTGAATTTGTAAGGGGGGATACGCAGTATTTT. As protein: CSVEFVRGDTQYF.

In its sample, this clone was seen once. CDR3 in amino acids: CASSPGGGTGANVLTF. The CDR3 DNA follows: TGCGCCAGCAGCCCGGGAGGGGGGACTGGGGCCAACGTCCTGACTTTC. The chain is built from TRBV10-2 and TRBJ2-6, with 8 bases identical to TRBD2. The V gene end was trimmed by 6 bases and the J gene end by 2 bases; junction bases not matched to a gene: 6. Germline CDR1 and CDR2: WSHSY and SAAADI. The CDR3 sequence is 16 residues long.

The J gene is TRBJ2-5, the V gene TRBV7-2, with 7 bases identical to TRBD1. With V trimmed by 3 bases and J by 0 bases, 4 bases remained unmatched. CDR1 is SGHTA, CDR2 FQGNSA, per germline. The length of the CDR3 is 15 residues. The CDR3 nucleotides are TGTGCCAGCAGCTTCCAGGGACAGAACCAAGAGACCCAGTACTTC. This codes for CASSFQGQNQETQYF.

This clone occurred a few times. Here the CDR3 reads CASSVADSFLWPQHF. The CDR3 DNA sequence: TGTGCCAGTAGTGTAGCGGACTCCTTTTTGTGGCCCCAGCATTTT. This chain joins TRBV19 and TRBJ1-5; D is undetermined. V dropped 5 bases and J dropped 9 bases, with 20 bases sitting between them. Germline CDR1 and CDR2: LNHDA and SQIVND (reference sequence). This CDR3 region has 15 residues.

V gene TRBV7-9 combines with J gene TRBJ1-6; 8 bases line up with TRBD1. V shed 5 bases and J 9 bases; nucleotides not matched to a gene: 9. Per germline, CDR1 SEHNR and CDR2 FQNEAQ (reference sequence). This CDR3 has 15 residues. Here the CDR3 reads CASSQDRVGISPLHF. The CDR3 region has the DNA TGTGCCAGCAGCCAGGACAGGGTCGGGATTTCACCCCTCCACTTT.

The V call is TRBV30, the J call TRBJ2-3, with D hard to call. V was cut by 0 bases and J by 3 bases, with 13 bases left in between. CDR3 length: 15 amino acids. Germline V gene sequence: CDR1 GTSNPN, CDR2 SVGIG (reference sequence). The CDR3 reads CAWSVERSRTDTQYF. CDR3 DNA sequence: TGTGCCTGGAGTGTAGAACGGAGTAGGACAGATACGCAGTATTTT.

This sequence joins TRBV27 and TRBJ2-2; 8 bases map to TRBD1. The V gene end was trimmed by 7 bases and the J gene end by 3 bases; junction bases not matched to a gene: 7. The CDR3 runs to 15 residues. CDR1 is MNHEY, CDR2 SMNVEV, per germline (reference sequence). The CDR3 protein is CASKFRTGYTGELFF. Written as DNA, the CDR3 is TGTGCCAGCAAATTTCGGACAGGGTACACCGGGGAGCTGTTTTTT.

The rearrangement joins TRBV5-1 to TRBJ1-1; 12 bases match TRBD1. Germline assignment: CDR1 SGHRS and CDR2 YFSETQ. V trimming: 0 bases; J trimming: 7 bases; junction bases outside the gene matches: 4. The CDR3 is 15 amino acids. CDR3 in amino acids: CASSLGGTGGVEAFF. CDR3 sequence (DNA): TGCGCCAGCAGCTTGGGAGGGACAGGGGGCGTTGAAGCTTTCTTT.

V usage is TRBV2 and J usage is TRBJ2-5, with 8 bases identical to TRBD2. CDR1 and CDR2 from the germline V gene are SNHLY and FYNNEI. V shed 2 bases, J shed 1 base, and the junction held 3 bases outside the gene matches. This CDR3 is 15 amino acids long. CDR3 DNA: TGTGCCAGCAGTGAACTAGCGGGTACCCAAGAGACCCAGTACTTC. This gives the protein CASSELAGTQETQYF. Complete variable domain (other parts from reference TRBV2 and TRBJ2-5): EPEVTQTPSHQVTQMGQEVILRCVPISNHLYFYWYRQILGQKVEFLVSFYNNEISEKSEIFDDQFSVERPDGSNFTLKIRSTKLEDSAMYFCASSELAGTQETQYFGPGTRLLVL.

The J gene is TRBJ1-1, the V gene TRBV7-8, with 9 nucleotides matching TRBD1. This CDR3 contains 15 residues. The V gene's germline CDR1 is SGHVS and CDR2 FQNEAQ. The V gene end was trimmed by 5 bases and the J gene end by 4 bases; junction bases not matched to a gene: 8. The CDR3 is CASSKEDRGSTEAFF. The DNA for the CDR3 is TGTGCCAGCAGCAAAGAGGACAGGGGCAGCACTGAAGCTTTCTTT.

The V gene is TRBV6-5, the J gene TRBJ1-4; 7 nucleotides align to TRBD1. The trim removed 4 bases at V and 4 bases at J, leaving 6 bases unmatched. Germline V gene data show CDR1 as MNHEY and CDR2 as SVGAGI. This CDR3 region has 15 residues. In DNA, the CDR3 is TGTGCCAGCAGTTCCCGACAGGGCAGTAATGAAAAACTGTTTTTT. It translates to CASSSRQGSNEKLFF.

CDR3 sequence reads: CASSQDRQPQHF. The DNA of the CDR3 is TGTGCCAGCAGCCAAGATAGACAGCCCCAGCATTTT. V gene TRBV3-1 (or the pseudogene TRBV3-2) combines with J gene TRBJ1-5; D remains unclear. Germline loops: CDR1 LGHDT, CDR2 YNNKEL (reference sequence). With 0 bases removed from V and 7 bases from J, the gap between germline ends came to 4 bases. The CDR3 loop spans 12 amino acids.

The rearrangement uses TRBV27 and TRBJ2-1; D not resolved. Trimming removed 7 bases from V and 5 bases from J, with 9 bases in between. The CDR3 has 12 residues. Germline V lookup: CDR1 MNHEY, CDR2 SMNVEV (reference sequence). In DNA, the CDR3 is TGTGCCAGCATGGCGGTTGACAATGAGCAGTTCTTC. This codes for CASMAVDNEQFF.

Comments on this clone: A read error may produce the germline difference seen at one junction end. V gene TRBV6-5 combines with J gene TRBJ1-5, with a weak D call TRBD1 (5 bases). The CDR3 runs to 15 residues. The germline gives CDR1 MNHEY, CDR2 SVGAGI. The CDR3: CASSDSGSGNQPQHF. CDR3 DNA: TGTGCCAGCAGTGACTCAGGGAGCGGCAATCAGCCCCAGCATTTT.

In the case of this clone: One end of the junction is discordant with germline, which a read error may explain. The chain links TRBV5-1 to TRBJ2-3, with D possibly being TRBD2 (5 bases). The CDR3 consists of 15 residues. The germline V gene has CDR1 SGHRS and CDR2 YFSETQ. CDR3 loop: CAGSSGLAYTDTQYF. CDR3 bases: TGCGCCGGCAGCTCAGGACTGGCTTACACAGATACGCAGTATTTT.

The DNA of the CDR3 is TGCAGTGCTAGTAGGGGGTTAGCCAAAAACATTCAGTACTTC. Its protein is CSASRGLAKNIQYF. The gene calls are TRBV20-1 and TRBJ2-4, with D tentatively TRBD1 (6 bases). The V gene's germline CDR1 is DFQATT and CDR2 SNEGSKA (reference sequence). V lost 3 bases and J 0 bases, leaving 9 bases between the germline ends. This CDR3 has 14 residues.

The chain couples TRBV5-5 to TRBJ1-2; D might be TRBD1 (5 bases). Trimming removed 4 bases at V and 2 bases at J, with 12 bases between. The CDR3 sequence is 14 residues long. Germline CDR1 and CDR2: SGHKS and YYEKEE (reference sequence). The CDR3 DNA reads as TGTGCCAGCAGCAGCAATCCAGGGAACTATGGCTACACCTTC. Its protein product is CASSSNPGNYGYTF. Combining the CDR3 with reference TRBV5-5 and TRBJ1-2 gives the whole variable domain DAGVTQSPTHLIKTRGQQVTLRCSPISGHKSVSWYQQVLGQGPQFIFQYYEKEERGRGNFPDRFSARQFPNYSSELNVNALLLGDSALYLCASSSNPGNYGYTFGSGTRLTVV.

This chain links TRBV15 with TRBJ2-1; 11 bases align to TRBD2. The CDR3 consists of 13 residues. The trim removed 7 bases at V and 4 bases at J, leaving 0 bases unmatched. Germline V lookup: CDR1 LNHNV, CDR2 YYDKDF (reference sequence). The CDR3 protein is CATTSGGYNEQFF. CDR3 nucleotides: TGTGCCACCACTAGCGGGGGGTACAATGAGCAGTTCTTC.

This rearrangement joins TRBV28 to TRBJ1-6; weak D call: TRBD1 (6 bases). This CDR3 comprises 15 residues. The V gene's germline CDR1 is MDHEN and CDR2 SYDVKM. Trimming took off 6 bases at V and 10 bases at J, with 19 bases between the two ends. The CDR3 region has the DNA TGTGCCAGCAGCCCCCCAACAGGGTACGGGTCACCCCTCCACTTT. Its translation: CASSPPTGYGSPLHF.

This chain links TRBV11-2 with TRBJ2-5, with a weak D call TRBD2 (6 bases). The CDR3 has 14 residues. Germline V CDR1 and CDR2: SGHAT, FQNNGV. Deletions cut 6 bases from V and 5 bases from J, with 16 bases between. The CDR3 region has the DNA TGTGCCAGCAGACACACGTGGGGACTTGAGACCCAGTACTTC. This gives the protein CASRHTWGLETQYF.

This clone was counted only a few times. The CDR3 nucleotides are TGTGCCAGCAGCTTAGTTAACACGAGACAGGAAAAACTGTTTTTT. Its translation is CASSLVNTRQEKLFF. The rearrangement uses TRBV7-8 and TRBJ1-4; a weak D match, TRBD1 (5 bases). The germline CDR1 and CDR2 sequences are SGHVS and FQNEAQ. V was cut by 1 base and J by 8 bases, with 14 bases left in between. CDR3 size: 15 residues.

The chain employs TRBV5-1 and TRBJ2-3; 11 bases map to TRBD2. The CDR3 contains 17 residues. V trimming: 3 bases; J trimming: 5 bases; junction bases outside the gene matches: 11. Germline V gene lookup returns CDR1 SGHRS and CDR2 YFSETQ. CDR3 DNA: TGCGCCAGCAGCTGGCGCCGTAGCGGGGGGGCGGAAGATACGCAGTATTTT. As protein: CASSWRRSGGAEDTQYF.

This clone was detected a few times. J is TRBJ1-3 and V is TRBV14; D not certain. V was pared by 5 bases and J by 0 bases, with 14 bases between. The germline V gene encodes CDR1 SGHDN and CDR2 FVKESK. The CDR3 extends over 16 amino acids. This CDR3 is CASSAGISGSGNTIYF. CDR3 DNA sequence: TGTGCCAGCAGCGCGGGAATATCGGGCTCTGGAAACACCATATATTTT.

V is TRBV11-3 and J is TRBJ2-1, with 9 bases aligning to TRBD2. Germline V lookup: CDR1 SGHNT, CDR2 YENEEA. With V trimmed by 5 bases and J by 4 bases, 15 bases remained unmatched. This CDR3 is built from 18 residues. The CDR3 here is CASSPGWVAGANYNEQFF. Here the CDR3 DNA reads TGTGCCAGCAGCCCAGGGTGGGTAGCGGGGGCTAATTACAATGAGCAGTTCTTC.

The chain uses TRBV5-1 and TRBJ2-2; 7 nucleotides align to TRBD1. Germline V CDR1 and CDR2: SGHRS, YFSETQ. The CDR3 runs 15 residues. V shed 5 bases and J 5 bases; nucleotides not matched to a gene: 9. The CDR3 here is CASRTGQVETGELFF. CDR3 DNA sequence: TGCGCCAGCAGAACCGGACAGGTTGAGACCGGGGAGCTGTTTTTT.

The chain couples TRBV5-8 to TRBJ1-4, with a weak D call TRBD1 (5 bases). Germline lookup yields CDR1 SGHTS and CDR2 YDEGEE. The CDR3 contains 15 residues. The germline V and J ends were trimmed by 5 bases and 5 bases, with 16 bases remaining between them. The CDR3 DNA reads TGTGCCAGCAGGGAGGGGTCACGGATGAATGAAAAACTGTTTTTT. Amino acid sequence: CASREGSRMNEKLFF.